This TCR beta chain appears in the sequencing data of a study of monozygotic twins with inflammatory bowel disease. Germline CDR1 SGHAT, CDR2 FQNNGV. The CDR3 runs 13 residues. For every TCR library, roughly 3.5 ug of total RNA was used. TCRdb reprocessed the 5' RACE reads and stores each CDR3 protein as one record, lacking DNA. This table lists more than 350,000 distinct CDR3 sequences. The clonotype was recovered from a human donor with ulcerative colitis or Crohn's disease, or a healthy co-twin of an affected twin (not recorded which). The sequencing sample was made of blood. J is TRBJ1-5 and V is TRBV11-2. The CDR3 is CASSSSLDQPQHF.